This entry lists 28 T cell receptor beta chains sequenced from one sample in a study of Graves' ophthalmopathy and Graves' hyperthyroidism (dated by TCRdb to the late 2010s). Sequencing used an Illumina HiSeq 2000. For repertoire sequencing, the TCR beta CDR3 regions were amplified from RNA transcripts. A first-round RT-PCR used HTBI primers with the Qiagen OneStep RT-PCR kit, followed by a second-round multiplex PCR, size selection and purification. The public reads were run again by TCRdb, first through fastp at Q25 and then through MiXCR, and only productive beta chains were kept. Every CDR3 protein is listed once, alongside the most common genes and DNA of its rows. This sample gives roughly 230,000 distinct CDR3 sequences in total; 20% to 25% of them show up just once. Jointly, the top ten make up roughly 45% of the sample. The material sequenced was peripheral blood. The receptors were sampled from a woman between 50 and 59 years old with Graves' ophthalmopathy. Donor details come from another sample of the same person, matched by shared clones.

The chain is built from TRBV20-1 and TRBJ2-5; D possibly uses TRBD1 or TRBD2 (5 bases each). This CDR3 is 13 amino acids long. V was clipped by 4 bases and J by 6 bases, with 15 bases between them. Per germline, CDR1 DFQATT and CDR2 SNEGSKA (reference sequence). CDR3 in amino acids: CSAMEAGTQTQYF. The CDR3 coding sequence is TGCAGTGCTATGGAGGCCGGGACCCAGACCCAGTACTTC.

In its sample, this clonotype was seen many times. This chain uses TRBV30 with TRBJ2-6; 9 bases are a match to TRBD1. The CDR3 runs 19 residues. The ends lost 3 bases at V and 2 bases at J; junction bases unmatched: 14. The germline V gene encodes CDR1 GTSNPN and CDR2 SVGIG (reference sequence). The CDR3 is CAWRSRPGTGNPGANVLTF. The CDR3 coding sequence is TGTGCCTGGAGGTCGAGACCGGGGACAGGGAACCCTGGGGCCAACGTCCTGACTTTC.

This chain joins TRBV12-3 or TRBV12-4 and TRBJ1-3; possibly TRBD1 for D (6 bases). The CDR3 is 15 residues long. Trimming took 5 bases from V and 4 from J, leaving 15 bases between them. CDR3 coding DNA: TGTGCCAGCAGTCCCACAGGGATCGCCGGAAACACCATATATTTT. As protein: CASSPTGIAGNTIYF.

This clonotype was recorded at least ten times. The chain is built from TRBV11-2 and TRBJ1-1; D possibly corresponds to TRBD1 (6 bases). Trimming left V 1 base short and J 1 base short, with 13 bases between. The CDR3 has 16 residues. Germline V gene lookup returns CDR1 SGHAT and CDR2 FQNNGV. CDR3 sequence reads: CASSLVPGDRNTEAFF. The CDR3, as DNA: TGTGCCAGCAGCTTAGTCCCAGGGGATCGGAACACTGAAGCTTTCTTT.

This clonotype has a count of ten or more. CDR3 region: CSAQRPPRYEQYF. In nucleotides, the CDR3 is TGCAGTGCTCAACGACCACCAAGATACGAGCAGTACTTC. This chain links TRBV20-1 with TRBJ2-7; D is unresolved. This CDR3 is built from 13 residues. CDR1 and CDR2 from the germline V gene are DFQATT and SNEGSKA (reference sequence). The ends were cut back, 5 bases at V and 4 bases at J, with 15 bases in the middle.

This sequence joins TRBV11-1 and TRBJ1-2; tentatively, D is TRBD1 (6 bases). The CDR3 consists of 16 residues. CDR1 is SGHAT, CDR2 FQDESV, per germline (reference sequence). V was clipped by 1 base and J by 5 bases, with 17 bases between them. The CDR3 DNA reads TGTGCCAGCAGCTTAGGAGAGGCCGAGGGGGTTTATGGCTACACCTTC. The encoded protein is CASSLGEAEGVYGYTF. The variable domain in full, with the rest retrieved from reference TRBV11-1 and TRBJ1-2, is EAEVAQSPRYKITEKSQAVAFWCDPISGHATLYWYRQILGQGPELLVQFQDESVVDDSQLPKDRFSAERLKGVDSTLKIQPAELGDSAMYLCASSLGEAEGVYGYTFGSGTRLTVV.

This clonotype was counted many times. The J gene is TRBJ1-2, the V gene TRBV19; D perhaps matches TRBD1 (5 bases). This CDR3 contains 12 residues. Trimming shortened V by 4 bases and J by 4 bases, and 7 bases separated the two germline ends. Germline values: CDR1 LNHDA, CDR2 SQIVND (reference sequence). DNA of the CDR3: TGTGCCAGTAGTACCAGGGCCTATGGCTACACCTTC. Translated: CASSTRAYGYTF.

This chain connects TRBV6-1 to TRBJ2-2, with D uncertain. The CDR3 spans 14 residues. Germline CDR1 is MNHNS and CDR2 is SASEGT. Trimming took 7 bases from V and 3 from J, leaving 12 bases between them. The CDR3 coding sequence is TGTGCCAGCATCACCCGGGTGGACACCGGGGAGCTGTTTTTT. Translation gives CASITRVDTGELFF.

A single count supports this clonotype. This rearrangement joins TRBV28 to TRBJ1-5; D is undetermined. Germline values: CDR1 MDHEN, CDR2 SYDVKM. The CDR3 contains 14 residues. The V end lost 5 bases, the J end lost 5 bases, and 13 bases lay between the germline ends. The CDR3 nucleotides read TGTGCCAGCAGTCCCCCCTCCGACTATCAGCCCCAGCATTTT. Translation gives CASSPPSDYQPQHF.

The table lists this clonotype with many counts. The CDR3 DNA follows: TGTGCCACCAGTGATCCTAGGGGGCTGGAGACCCAGTACTTC. Protein: CATSDPRGLETQYF. The chain recombines TRBV24-1 with TRBJ2-5, with 7 bases lining up with TRBD1. From germline, CDR1 is KGHDR and CDR2 SFDVKD. The CDR3 contains 14 residues. Trimming took 3 bases from V and 5 from J; bases not matched to a gene: 5.

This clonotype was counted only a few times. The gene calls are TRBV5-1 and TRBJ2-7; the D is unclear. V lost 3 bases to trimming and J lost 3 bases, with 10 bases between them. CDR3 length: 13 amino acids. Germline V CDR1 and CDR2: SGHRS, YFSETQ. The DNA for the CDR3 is TGCGCCAGCAGCTCTAACTTGGGCTACGAGCAGTACTTC. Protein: CASSSNLGYEQYF.

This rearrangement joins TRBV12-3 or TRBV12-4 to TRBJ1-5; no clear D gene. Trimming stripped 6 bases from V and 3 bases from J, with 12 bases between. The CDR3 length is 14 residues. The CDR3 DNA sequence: TGTGCCAGCAGATTCGGCAGCCACAATCAGCCCCAGCATTTT. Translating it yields CASRFGSHNQPQHF.

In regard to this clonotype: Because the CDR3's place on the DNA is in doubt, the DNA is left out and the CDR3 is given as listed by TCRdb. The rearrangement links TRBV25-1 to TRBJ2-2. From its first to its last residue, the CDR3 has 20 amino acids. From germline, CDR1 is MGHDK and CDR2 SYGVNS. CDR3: CASISAVLLRAVLRAGELFF.

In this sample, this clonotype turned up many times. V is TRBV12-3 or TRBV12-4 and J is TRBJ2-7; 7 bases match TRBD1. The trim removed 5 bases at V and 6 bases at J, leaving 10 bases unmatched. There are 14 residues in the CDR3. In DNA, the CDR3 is TGTGCCAGCAGTCGCACAGGGGTTCACGGCGAGCAGTACTTC. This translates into CASSRTGVHGEQYF.

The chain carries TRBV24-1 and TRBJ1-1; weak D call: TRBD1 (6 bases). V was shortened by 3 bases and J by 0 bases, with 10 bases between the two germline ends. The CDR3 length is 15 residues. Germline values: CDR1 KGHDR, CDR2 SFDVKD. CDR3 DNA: TGTGCCACCAGTGATGAAAGGGGGATGAACACTGAAGCTTTCTTT. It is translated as CATSDERGMNTEAFF.

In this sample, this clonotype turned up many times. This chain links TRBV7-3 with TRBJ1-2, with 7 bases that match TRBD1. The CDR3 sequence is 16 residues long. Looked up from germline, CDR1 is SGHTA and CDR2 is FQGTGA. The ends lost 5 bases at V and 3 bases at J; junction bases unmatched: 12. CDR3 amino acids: CASSPMRGPGDYGYTF. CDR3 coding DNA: TGTGCCAGCAGCCCAATGAGGGGGCCAGGGGACTATGGCTACACCTTC.

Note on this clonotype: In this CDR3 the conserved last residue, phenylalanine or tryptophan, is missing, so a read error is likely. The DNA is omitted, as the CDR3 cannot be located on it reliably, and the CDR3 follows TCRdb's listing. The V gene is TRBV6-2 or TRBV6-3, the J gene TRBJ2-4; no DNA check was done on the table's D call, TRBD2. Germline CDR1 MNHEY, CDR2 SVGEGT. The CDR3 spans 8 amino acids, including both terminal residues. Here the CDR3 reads CASSSPVG.

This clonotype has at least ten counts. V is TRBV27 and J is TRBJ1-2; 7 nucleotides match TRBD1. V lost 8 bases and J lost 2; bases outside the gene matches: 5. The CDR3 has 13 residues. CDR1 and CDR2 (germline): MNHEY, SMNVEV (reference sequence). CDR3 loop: CASFSQGNYGYTF. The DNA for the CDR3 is TGTGCCAGCTTTTCACAGGGGAACTATGGCTACACCTTC.

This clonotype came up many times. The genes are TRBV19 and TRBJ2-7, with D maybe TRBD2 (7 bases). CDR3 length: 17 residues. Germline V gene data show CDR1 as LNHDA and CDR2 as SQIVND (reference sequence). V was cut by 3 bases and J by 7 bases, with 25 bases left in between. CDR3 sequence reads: CASSITSGGDRIKEQYF. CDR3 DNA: TGTGCCAGTAGTATCACGTCGGGAGGAGACAGGATTAAAGAGCAGTACTTC.

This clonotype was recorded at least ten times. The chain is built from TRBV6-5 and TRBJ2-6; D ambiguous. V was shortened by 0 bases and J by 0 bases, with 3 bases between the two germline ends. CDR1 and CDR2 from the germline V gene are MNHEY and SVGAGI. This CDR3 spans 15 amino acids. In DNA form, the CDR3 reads TGTGCCAGCAGTTACTCATCCTCTGGGGCCAACGTCCTGACTTTC. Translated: CASSYSSSGANVLTF.

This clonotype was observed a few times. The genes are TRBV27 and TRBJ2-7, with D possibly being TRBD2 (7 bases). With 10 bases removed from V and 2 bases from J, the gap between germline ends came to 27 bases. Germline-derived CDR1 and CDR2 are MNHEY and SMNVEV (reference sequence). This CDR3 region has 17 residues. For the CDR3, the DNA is TGTGCCATCCGAAGGAGGGGGGGTGATGCGGGGGCCTACGAGCAGTACTTC. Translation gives CAIRRRGGDAGAYEQYF.

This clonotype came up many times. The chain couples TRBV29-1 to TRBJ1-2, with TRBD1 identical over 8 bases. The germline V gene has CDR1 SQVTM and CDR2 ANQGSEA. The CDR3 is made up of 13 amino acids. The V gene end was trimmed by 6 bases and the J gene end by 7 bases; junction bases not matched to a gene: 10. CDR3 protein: CSVGQGLWGGYTF. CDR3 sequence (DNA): TGCAGCGTCGGACAGGGTTTATGGGGTGGCTACACCTTC. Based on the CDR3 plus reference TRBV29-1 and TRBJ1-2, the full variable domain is SAVISQKPSRDICQRGTSLTIQCQVDSQVTMMFWYRQQPGQSLTLIATANQGSEATYESGFVIDKFPISRPNLTFSTLTVSNMSPEDSSIYLCSVGQGLWGGYTFGSGTRLTVV.

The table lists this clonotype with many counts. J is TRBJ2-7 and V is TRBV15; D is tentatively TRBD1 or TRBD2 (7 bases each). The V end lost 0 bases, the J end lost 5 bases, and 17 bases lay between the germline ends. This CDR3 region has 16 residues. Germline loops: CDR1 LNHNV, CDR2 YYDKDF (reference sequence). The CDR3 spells CATSRDDGQGGDEQYF. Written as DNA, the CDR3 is TGTGCCACCAGCAGAGATGACGGCCAGGGGGGGGACGAGCAGTACTTC.

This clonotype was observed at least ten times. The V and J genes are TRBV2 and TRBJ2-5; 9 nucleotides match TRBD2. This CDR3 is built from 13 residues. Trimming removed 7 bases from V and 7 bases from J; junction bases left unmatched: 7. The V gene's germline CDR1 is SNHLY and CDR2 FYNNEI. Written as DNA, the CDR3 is TGTGCCAGCAACTTAGCGGGAGCGGTGACCCAGTACTTC. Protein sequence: CASNLAGAVTQYF.

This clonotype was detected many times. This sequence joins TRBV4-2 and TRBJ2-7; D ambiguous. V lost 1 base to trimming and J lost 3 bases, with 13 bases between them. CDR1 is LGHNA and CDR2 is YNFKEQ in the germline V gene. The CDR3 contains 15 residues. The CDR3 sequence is CASSQVRTERYEQYF. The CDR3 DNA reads TGTGCCAGCAGCCAAGTAAGGACCGAGCGCTACGAGCAGTACTTC.

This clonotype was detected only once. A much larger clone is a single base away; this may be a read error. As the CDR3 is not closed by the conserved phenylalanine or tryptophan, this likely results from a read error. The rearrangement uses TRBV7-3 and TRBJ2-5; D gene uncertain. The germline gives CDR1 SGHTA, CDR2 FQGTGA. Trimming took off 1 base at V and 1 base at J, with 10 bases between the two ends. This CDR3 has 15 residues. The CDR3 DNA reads TGTGCCAGCAGCTTAATCGGCGGTTTCCAAGAGACCCAGTACCTC. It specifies CASSLIGGFQETQYL.

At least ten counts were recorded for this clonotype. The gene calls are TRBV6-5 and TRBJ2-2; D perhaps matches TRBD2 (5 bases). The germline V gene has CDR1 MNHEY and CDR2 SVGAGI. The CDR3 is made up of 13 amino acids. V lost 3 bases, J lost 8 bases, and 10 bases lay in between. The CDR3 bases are TGTGCCAGCAGTTATACGGAGGCTGGGGAGCTGTTTTTT. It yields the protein CASSYTEAGELFF.

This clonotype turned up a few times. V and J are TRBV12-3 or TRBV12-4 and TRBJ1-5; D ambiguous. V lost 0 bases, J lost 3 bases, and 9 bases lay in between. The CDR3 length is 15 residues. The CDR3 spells CASSLAPRYNQPQHF. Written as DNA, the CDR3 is TGTGCCAGCAGTTTAGCCCCCAGGTACAATCAGCCCCAGCATTTT.